One and the same sample provided the 27 T cell receptor beta chains below, sequenced in a study of memory CD4+ T cells and cytomegalovirus serostatus (dated by TCRdb to between 2018 and 2021). Single viable CD3+CD4+CD8-CD45RO+ cells were sorted as memory CD4+ T cells on a FACSAria II. Library preparation employed the immunoSEQ multiplex PCR assay. Not all clones reach the TCRdb copy of this immuneACCESS table, which keeps in-frame sequences only. Checked studies attribute under half of the gap to unresolved V genes and leave the rest unexplained. This sample lists around 25,000 clones; 60% to 85% were detected once. Roughly 1.1% of the sample lies in the top ten. Material for sequencing was memory CD4+ T cells from blood. Receptors were obtained from an adult in good health and CMV-seronegative.

Here the CDR3 reads CASSQDLGGGANVLTF. CDR3 in DNA: TGCGCCAGCAGCCAAGATCTGGGTGGTGGGGCCAACGTCCTGACTTTC. V and J are TRBV4-3 and TRBJ2-6; D unclear. Trimming removed 0 bases at V and 3 bases at J, with 9 bases between. The CDR3 spans 16 residues. CDR1 and CDR2 (germline): LGHNA, YSLEER.

The V and J genes are TRBV19 and TRBJ1-2; D not certain. The CDR3 length is 15 residues. Trimming removed 5 bases from V and 4 bases from J, with 17 bases in between. Per the germline V gene, CDR1 is LNHDA and CDR2 is SQIVND (reference sequence). The CDR3 region has the DNA TGTGCCAGTAGTCCCCGTGGAATACAATCCTATGGCTACACCTTC. Translated: CASSPRGIQSYGYTF.

This chain joins TRBV28 and TRBJ1-3; D is perhaps TRBD1 (6 bases). Trimming stripped 6 bases from V and 4 bases from J, with 10 bases between. Germline V gene lookup returns CDR1 MDHEN and CDR2 SYDVKM. The CDR3 runs to 13 residues. The CDR3 nucleotides are TGTGCCAGCAGCCGAGGACAGGGAAACACCATATATTTT. Protein: CASSRGQGNTIYF. Together with reference TRBV28 and TRBJ1-3, the CDR3 gives the full variable domain: DVKVTQSSRYLVKRTGEKVFLECVQDMDHENMFWYRQDPGLGLRLIYFSYDVKMKEKGDIPEGYSVSREKKERFSLILESASTNQTSMYLCASSRGQGNTIYFGEGSWLTVV.

The V and J genes are TRBV5-1 and TRBJ2-5; D might be TRBD2 (5 bases). This CDR3 has 14 residues. Germline V gene data show CDR1 as SGHRS and CDR2 as YFSETQ. V lost 0 bases to trimming and J lost 5 bases, with 11 bases between them. The CDR3 DNA reads TGCGCCAGCAGCTTGGTACTCCAGCGGGAGACCCAGTACTTC. Amino acid sequence: CASSLVLQRETQYF.

The CDR3 DNA is TGTGCCAGCAGCTTAACGGGACAGGGTTCCTATGGCTACACCTTC. This codes for CASSLTGQGSYGYTF. The chain combines TRBV7-3 with TRBJ1-2; TRBD1 matches at 9 bases. J was trimmed by 4 bases and V by 0 bases; bases with no gene match: 3. Looked up from germline, CDR1 is SGHTA and CDR2 is FQGTGA. The length of the CDR3 is 15 residues.

The chain recombines TRBV5-1 with TRBJ2-7; possible D gene TRBD1, 6 bases. The CDR3 covers 16 residues. Germline CDR1 SGHRS, CDR2 YFSETQ. V gave up 4 bases and J gave up 2 bases, with 19 bases separating them. This chain's CDR3 is CASSPTVPGAAYEQYF. The DNA of the CDR3 is TGCGCCAGCAGCCCGACAGTCCCAGGGGCGGCCTACGAGCAGTACTTC.

This clone was counted between two and nine times. CDR3 residues: CASRPLDSSTDTQYF. The DNA of the CDR3 is TGTGCCAGCAGGCCCCTGGACAGTAGCACAGATACGCAGTATTTT. The gene calls are TRBV2 and TRBJ2-3, with a weak D call TRBD1 (6 bases). The CDR3 contains 15 residues. V lost 6 bases and J lost 0, with 13 bases in between. Germline V CDR1 and CDR2: SNHLY, FYNNEI. Full variable domain (outside the CDR3, taken from reference TRBV2 and TRBJ2-3): EPEVTQTPSHQVTQMGQEVILRCVPISNHLYFYWYRQILGQKVEFLVSFYNNEISEKSEIFDDQFSVERPDGSNFTLKIRSTKLEDSAMYFCASRPLDSSTDTQYFGPGTRLTVL.

This clone showed up just once. V gene TRBV10-3 combines with J gene TRBJ2-7, with a weak D call TRBD1 (6 bases). V gave up 5 bases and J gave up 6 bases, with 11 bases separating them. The germline V gene has CDR1 ENHRY and CDR2 SYGVKD. There are 12 residues in the CDR3. The CDR3: CAISYRELEQYF. DNA of the CDR3: TGTGCCATCAGTTACAGGGAACTCGAGCAGTACTTC.

This rearrangement joins TRBV20-1 to TRBJ2-2, with TRBD2 as a possible D gene (5 bases). V shed 7 bases and J shed 5 bases, with 8 bases lying between them. Germline V gene lookup returns CDR1 DFQATT and CDR2 SNEGSKA (reference sequence). This CDR3 has 11 residues. The CDR3 loop reads CSGESTGELFF. CDR3 nucleotide sequence: TGCAGTGGGGAGAGTACCGGGGAGCTGTTTTTT.

This clone was recorded once. The CDR3 nucleotides are TGTGCCAGCAGCCCCCGGCTTGGTGGGGCTAGCGGGTACAATGAGCAGTTCTTC. As protein: CASSPRLGGASGYNEQFF. The chain employs TRBV7-8 and TRBJ2-1; 8 bases agree with TRBD2. Germline trimming cut 5 bases from V and 4 bases from J; bases unmatched to any gene: 16. Per the germline V gene, CDR1 is SGHVS and CDR2 is FQNEAQ. This CDR3 contains 18 residues.

This chain links TRBV10-3 with TRBJ1-1; maybe TRBD1 (5 bases). The length of the CDR3 is 13 residues. Trimming removed 5 bases from V and 3 bases from J, with 10 bases in between. The germline V gene has CDR1 ENHRY and CDR2 SYGVKD. CDR3 sequence: CAISPLGDTEAFF. In DNA form, the CDR3 reads TGTGCCATCAGTCCCCTGGGGGACACTGAAGCTTTCTTT.

Here the CDR3 DNA reads TGTGCCAGCAGTCGGACTAGCGGGAACACCGGGGAGCTGTTTTTT. Protein sequence: CASSRTSGNTGELFF. The chain is built from TRBV6-6 and TRBJ2-2; 10 nucleotides line up with TRBD2. With 5 bases clipped from V and 1 base from J, the junction kept 1 base outside the gene matches. The CDR3 spans 15 residues. Germline lookup yields CDR1 MNHNY and CDR2 SVGAGI (reference sequence).

V gene TRBV5-6 combines with J gene TRBJ1-2; TRBD1 might be the D (5 bases). Germline V lookup: CDR1 SGHDT, CDR2 YYEEEE. Trimming took off 4 bases at V and 0 bases at J, with 10 bases between the two ends. The length of the CDR3 is 14 residues. In DNA, the CDR3 is TGTGCCAGCAGCACAGGACCCTCTAACTATGGCTACACCTTC. It translates to CASSTGPSNYGYTF.

The chain joins TRBV6-4 to TRBJ1-2; maybe TRBD1 (6 bases). Germline CDR1 and CDR2: MRHNA and SNTAGT. CDR3 length: 14 residues. The ends were cut back, 6 bases at V and 0 bases at J, with 11 bases in the middle. CDR3 DNA sequence: TGTGCCAGCAGCCAAGACAGGACTAACTATGGCTACACCTTC. As protein: CASSQDRTNYGYTF.

In this sample, this clone turned up a few times. The rearrangement joins TRBV28 to TRBJ1-5, with 10 bases lining up with TRBD1. There are 15 residues in the CDR3. CDR1 and CDR2 (germline): MDHEN, SYDVKM. The ends lost 3 bases at V and 4 bases at J; junction bases unmatched: 3. The CDR3 coding sequence is TGTGCCAGCAGTTTCTCGGACAGGGGGAATCAGCCCCAGCATTTT. This encodes CASSFSDRGNQPQHF.

The chain joins TRBV11-2 to TRBJ2-7, with D possibly TRBD2 on 6 matching bases. CDR1 is SGHAT and CDR2 is FQNNGV in the germline V gene. Trimming took off 3 bases at V and 5 bases at J, with 20 bases between the two ends. The CDR3 sequence is 16 residues long. The chain's CDR3 is CASSFSTAGPRNEQYF. DNA for the CDR3: TGTGCCAGCAGCTTTTCGACGGCGGGACCGCGGAACGAGCAGTACTTC.

This sequence joins TRBV9 and TRBJ2-5; no clear D. Germline V lookup: CDR1 SGDLS, CDR2 YYNGEE. Trimming took 0 bases from V and 2 from J, leaving 5 bases between them. There are 13 residues in the CDR3. CDR3 sequence (DNA): TGTGCCAGCAGCGTAGAACCGCAAGAGACCCAGTACTTC. Protein product: CASSVEPQETQYF.

The chain joins TRBV27 to TRBJ2-7; D may be TRBD1 (6 bases). Between the trimmed V and J ends, which lost 0 bases and 5 bases, there was a span of 8 bases. The germline CDR1 and CDR2 sequences are MNHEY and SMNVEV (reference sequence). This CDR3 contains 13 residues. CDR3 in DNA: TGTGCCAGCAGTTTATCCAGGGGCGACGAGCAGTACTTC. The encoded protein is CASSLSRGDEQYF.

The CDR3 nucleotides read TGTGCCAGCAGCGCCGGGGTGGCCAAAAACATTCAGTACTTC. Amino acids: CASSAGVAKNIQYF. The V and J genes are TRBV11-2 and TRBJ2-4, with a tentative D call TRBD2 (5 bases). The CDR3 is 14 amino acids. Trimming took 5 bases from V and 1 from J, leaving 9 bases between them. In germline, CDR1 is SGHAT, CDR2 FQNNGV.

The chain links TRBV10-2 to TRBJ2-3; 11 nucleotides agree with TRBD2. Unmatched junction bases numbered 7, after V lost 7 bases and J lost 7 bases. The CDR3 extends over 14 amino acids. Germline values: CDR1 WSHSY, CDR2 SAAADI. This CDR3 is CASKLAGDGNTQYF. CDR3 DNA sequence: TGCGCCAGCAAACTAGCGGGAGATGGAAATACGCAGTATTTT.

V is TRBV6-4 and J is TRBJ2-1; 9 bases are shared with TRBD2. This CDR3 spans 14 amino acids. The germline CDR1 and CDR2 sequences are MRHNA and SNTAGT. V was pared by 4 bases and J by 9 bases, with 7 bases of the junction left unmatched. The CDR3 nucleotides are TGTGCCAGCAGTGTTGCGGGGGGGCAAGGTGAGCAGTTCTTC. It translates to CASSVAGGQGEQFF.

The DNA for the CDR3 is TGCGCCAGCAGCCAAGAGGCTCCGGGACATACTAATTCACCCCTCCACTTT. Protein sequence: CASSQEAPGHTNSPLHF. This chain uses TRBV4-3 with TRBJ1-6, with D perhaps TRBD1 (6 bases). CDR1 and CDR2 (germline): LGHNA, YSLEER. Deletions cut 0 bases from V and 6 bases from J, with 15 bases between. The CDR3 runs 17 residues.

V is TRBV5-1 and J is TRBJ2-5; D call uncertain. The V end was cut by 0 bases, the J end by 5 bases, with 2 bases between. The CDR3 spans 11 residues. Germline V gene lookup returns CDR1 SGHRS and CDR2 YFSETQ. The CDR3 nucleotides are TGCGCCAGCAGCTTGGTTGAGACCCAGTACTTC. Translated, it gives CASSLVETQYF.

The V call is TRBV7-8, the J call TRBJ2-5; D possibly matches TRBD1 or TRBD2 (6 bases each). The CDR3 is 15 amino acids. Per germline, CDR1 SGHVS and CDR2 FQNEAQ. The germline V and J ends were trimmed by 4 bases and 2 bases, with 14 bases remaining between them. This CDR3 reads CASSSILGGQETQYF. The CDR3 DNA is TGTGCCAGCAGCTCCATTCTAGGGGGGCAAGAGACCCAGTACTTC. Full variable domain (rest looked up from reference TRBV7-8 and TRBJ2-5): GAGVSQSPRYKVAKRGQDVALRCDPISGHVSLFWYQQALGQGPEFLTYFQNEAQLDKSGLPSDRFFAERPEGSVSTLKIQRTQQEDSAVYLCASSSILGGQETQYFGPGTRLLVL.

Worth noting for this clone: A junction boundary mismatches the germline segment, possibly from a read error. The V gene is TRBV2, the J gene TRBJ2-5; D uncertain. Per the germline V gene, CDR1 is SNHLY and CDR2 is FYNNEI. This CDR3 spans 15 amino acids. The CDR3 DNA follows: TGTGCCGGCAGCGCGCGCAGACTCTCCGGGGAGACCCAGTACTTC. It codes for CAGSARRLSGETQYF.

Details on this clone: The sample contains more than one DNA sequence encoding this CDR3. The chain couples TRBV18 to TRBJ2-4; D is ambiguous. CDR3 length equals 15 residues. Germline CDR1 and CDR2: KGHSH and LQKENI. V gave up 6 bases and J gave up 1 base, with 13 bases separating them. This CDR3 reads CASSPTTRAKNIQYF. For the CDR3, the DNA is TGTGCCAGCTCCCCCACGACTCGGGCCAAAAACATTCAGTACTTC.

The chain joins TRBV5-1 to TRBJ1-1; a possible D gene is TRBD1 (5 bases). The CDR3 has 14 residues. Germline V lookup: CDR1 SGHRS, CDR2 YFSETQ. V lost 4 bases and J lost 0, with 10 bases in between. The CDR3, as DNA: TGCGCCAGCAGCCCCCTGACAGTGAACACTGAAGCTTTCTTT. It specifies CASSPLTVNTEAFF.